Listed here are 3 T cell receptor beta chains from one sample, sequenced in a study of shared clonotypes between healthy human individuals. Using immunoSEQ multiplex PCR, the repertoire was profiled, and TCRdb retains in-frame clones only, with some absent. This sample has roughly 2.6 million clones, with over 85% found just once. The material sequenced was naive CD4+ T cells sorted from blood. Documented subset: CD45RA+ positively selected. The source is a man aged 18 to 30 in good health.

The chain joins TRBV18 to TRBJ2-6; D uncertain. Germline lookup yields CDR1 KGHSH and CDR2 LQKENI. The CDR3 extends over 15 amino acids. Deletions cut 6 bases from V and 0 bases from J, with 9 bases between. Written as DNA, the CDR3 is TGTGCCAGCTCCGCCCTGAGCTCTGGGGCCAACGTCCTGACTTTC. It encodes CASSALSSGANVLTF.

The chain carries TRBV5-4 and TRBJ2-2, with unresolved D. Deletions cut 5 bases from V and 3 bases from J, with 2 bases between. The CDR3 totals 11 residues. Germline assignment: CDR1 SGHNT and CDR2 YYREEE (reference sequence). CDR3 sequence (DNA): TGTGCCAGCAGTTACACCGGGGAGCTGTTTTTT. It encodes CASSYTGELFF.

The chain links TRBV6-5 to TRBJ1-5, with D tentatively TRBD1 (6 bases). Trimming left V 2 bases short and J 7 bases short, with 15 bases between. Germline CDR1 MNHEY, CDR2 SVGAGI. The CDR3 is 15 amino acids. The CDR3 loop reads CASSYPTGWGQPQHF. In DNA form, the CDR3 reads TGTGCCAGCAGTTACCCGACAGGTTGGGGGCAGCCCCAGCATTTT.